This T cell receptor (beta chain) was observed in a study of blood T cell repertoires in COVID-19. At the level of the study: Samples came from the United States, Italy and Spain, spanning acute and convalescent COVID-19.

V lost 0 bases and J 0 bases, leaving 11 bases between the germline ends. The CDR3 contains 16 residues. Germline CDR1 is SGDLS and CDR2 is YYNGEE. How the authors handled the data: Reference gene primer amplification gave nucleated cell count estimates. Libraries were prepared by immunoSEQ multiplex PCR; TCRdb keeps only in-frame clonotypes and omits some of them. That table furnishes V, J and clone size, whereas the DNA furnished D and trimming. The repertoire holds approximately 180,000 clones, with approximately 89% as singletons. Everyone who took part was roughly 18 to 100 years old, and they came from about two dozen US areas.

The chain employs TRBV9 and TRBJ2-3, with D possibly TRBD2 on 6 matching bases. This clonotype originated in a man aged 35-49 years who had recovered from COVID-19. The sequencing sample was made of PBMCs or T cells enriched from blood (not recorded which). The CDR3 loop is CASSVEGRESTDTQYF. DNA for the CDR3: TGTGCCAGCAGCGTAGAGGGGCGGGAAAGCACAGATACGCAGTATTTT.